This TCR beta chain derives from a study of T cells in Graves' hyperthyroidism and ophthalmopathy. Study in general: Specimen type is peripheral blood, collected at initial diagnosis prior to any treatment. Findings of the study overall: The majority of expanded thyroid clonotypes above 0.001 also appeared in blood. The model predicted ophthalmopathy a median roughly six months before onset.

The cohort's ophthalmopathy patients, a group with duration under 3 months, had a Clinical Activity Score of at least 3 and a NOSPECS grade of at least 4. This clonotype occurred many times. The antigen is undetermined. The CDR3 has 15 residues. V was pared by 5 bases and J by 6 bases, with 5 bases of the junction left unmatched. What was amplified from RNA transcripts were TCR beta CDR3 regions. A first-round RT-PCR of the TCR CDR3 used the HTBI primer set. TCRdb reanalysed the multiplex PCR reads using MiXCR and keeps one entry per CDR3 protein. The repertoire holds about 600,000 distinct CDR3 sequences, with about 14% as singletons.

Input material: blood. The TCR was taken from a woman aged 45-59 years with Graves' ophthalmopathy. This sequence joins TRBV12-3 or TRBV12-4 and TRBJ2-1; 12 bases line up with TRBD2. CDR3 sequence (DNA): TGTGCCAGCAGTATAAGACTAGCGGGAGCCAATGAGCAGTTCTTC. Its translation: CASSIRLAGANEQFF.